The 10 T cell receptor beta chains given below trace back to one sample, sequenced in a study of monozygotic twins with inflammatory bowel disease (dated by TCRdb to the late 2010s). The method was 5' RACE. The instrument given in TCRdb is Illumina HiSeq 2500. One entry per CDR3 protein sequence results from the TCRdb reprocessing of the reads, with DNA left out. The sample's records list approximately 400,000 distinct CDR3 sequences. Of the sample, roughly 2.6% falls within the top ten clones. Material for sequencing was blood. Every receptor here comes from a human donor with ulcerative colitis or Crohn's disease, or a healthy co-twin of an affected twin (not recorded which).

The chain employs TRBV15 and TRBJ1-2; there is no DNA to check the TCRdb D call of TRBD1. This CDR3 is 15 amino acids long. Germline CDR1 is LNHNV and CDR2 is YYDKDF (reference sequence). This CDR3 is CATNRVEGVYHGYTF.

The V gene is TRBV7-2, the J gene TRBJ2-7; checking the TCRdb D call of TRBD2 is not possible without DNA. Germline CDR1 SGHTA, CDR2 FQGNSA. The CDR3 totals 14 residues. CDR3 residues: CASSLRQAPYEQYF.

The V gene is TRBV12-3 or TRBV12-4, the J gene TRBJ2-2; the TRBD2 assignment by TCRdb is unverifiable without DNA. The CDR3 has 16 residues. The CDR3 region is CASTRAATRGTGELFF.

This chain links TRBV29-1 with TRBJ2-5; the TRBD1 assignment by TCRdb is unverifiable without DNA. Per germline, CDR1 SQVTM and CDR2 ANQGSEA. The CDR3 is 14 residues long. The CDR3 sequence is CSGQGFVLQETQYF.

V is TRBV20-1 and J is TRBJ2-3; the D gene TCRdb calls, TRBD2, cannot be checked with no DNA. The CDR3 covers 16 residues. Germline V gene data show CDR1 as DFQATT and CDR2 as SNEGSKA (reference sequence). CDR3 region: CSARGPTGSFTDTQYF.

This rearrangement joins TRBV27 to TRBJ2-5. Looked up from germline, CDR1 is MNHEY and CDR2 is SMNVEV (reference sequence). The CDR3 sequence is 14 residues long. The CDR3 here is CASSWWGDQETQYF.

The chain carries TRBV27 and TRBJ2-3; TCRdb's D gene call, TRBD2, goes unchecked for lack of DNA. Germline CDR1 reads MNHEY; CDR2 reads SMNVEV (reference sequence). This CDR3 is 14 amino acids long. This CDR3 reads CASSLGTLTDTQYF.

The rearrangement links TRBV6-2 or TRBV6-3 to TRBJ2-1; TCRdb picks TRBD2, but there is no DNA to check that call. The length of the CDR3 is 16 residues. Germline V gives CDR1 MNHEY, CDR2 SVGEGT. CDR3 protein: CASSSHSSGVYNEQFF.

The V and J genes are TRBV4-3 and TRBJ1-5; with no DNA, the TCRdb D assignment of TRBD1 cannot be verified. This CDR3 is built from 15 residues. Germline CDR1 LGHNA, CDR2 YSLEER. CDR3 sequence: CASSQGRVRGQPQHF.

CDR3 protein: CASNYQETQYF. The J gene is TRBJ2-5, the V gene TRBV2. Germline V CDR1 and CDR2: SNHLY, FYNNEI. CDR3 length equals 11 residues.